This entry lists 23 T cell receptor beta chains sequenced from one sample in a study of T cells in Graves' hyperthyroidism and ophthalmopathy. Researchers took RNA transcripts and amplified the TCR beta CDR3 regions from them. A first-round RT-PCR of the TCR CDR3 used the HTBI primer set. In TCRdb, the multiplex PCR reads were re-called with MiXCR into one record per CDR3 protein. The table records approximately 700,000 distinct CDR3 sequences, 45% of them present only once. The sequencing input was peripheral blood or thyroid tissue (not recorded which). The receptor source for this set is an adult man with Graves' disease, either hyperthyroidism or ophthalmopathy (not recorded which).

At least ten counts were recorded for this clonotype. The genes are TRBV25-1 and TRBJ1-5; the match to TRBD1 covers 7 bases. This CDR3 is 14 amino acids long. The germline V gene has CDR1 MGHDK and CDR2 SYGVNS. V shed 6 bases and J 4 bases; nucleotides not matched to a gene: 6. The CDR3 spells CASSPRGSNQPQHF. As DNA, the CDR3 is TGTGCCAGCAGCCCCAGGGGGTCAAATCAGCCCCAGCATTTT.

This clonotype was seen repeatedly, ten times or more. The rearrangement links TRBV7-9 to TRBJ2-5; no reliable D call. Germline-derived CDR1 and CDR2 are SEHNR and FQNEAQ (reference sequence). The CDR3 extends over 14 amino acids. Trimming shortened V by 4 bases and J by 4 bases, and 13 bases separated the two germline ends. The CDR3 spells CASSWELSPETQYF. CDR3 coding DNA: TGTGCCAGCAGCTGGGAACTTTCCCCAGAGACCCAGTACTTC.

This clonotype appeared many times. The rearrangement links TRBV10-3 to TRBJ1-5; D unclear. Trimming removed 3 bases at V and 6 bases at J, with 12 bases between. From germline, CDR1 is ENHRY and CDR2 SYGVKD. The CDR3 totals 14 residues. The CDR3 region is CAISDLVGGQPQHF. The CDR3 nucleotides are TGTGCCATCAGTGACTTAGTGGGCGGTCAGCCCCAGCATTTT.

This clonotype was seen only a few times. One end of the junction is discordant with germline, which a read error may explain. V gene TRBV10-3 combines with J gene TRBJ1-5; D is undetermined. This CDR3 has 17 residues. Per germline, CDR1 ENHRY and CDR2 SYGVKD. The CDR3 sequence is CASSFSTGPDSNQPQHF. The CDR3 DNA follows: TGTGCCAGCAGTTTCAGCACCGGTCCGGACAGCAATCAGCCCCAGCATTTT.

The CDR3 sequence: CAISPHLAIQETQYF. The CDR3 region has the DNA TGTGCCATCAGCCCCCACCTAGCGATCCAAGAGACCCAGTACTTC. The gene calls are TRBV10-3 and TRBJ2-5; perhaps TRBD2 as D (6 bases). Germline lookup yields CDR1 ENHRY and CDR2 SYGVKD. Trimming shortened V by 6 bases and J by 1 base, and 15 bases separated the two germline ends. The CDR3 is 15 residues long.

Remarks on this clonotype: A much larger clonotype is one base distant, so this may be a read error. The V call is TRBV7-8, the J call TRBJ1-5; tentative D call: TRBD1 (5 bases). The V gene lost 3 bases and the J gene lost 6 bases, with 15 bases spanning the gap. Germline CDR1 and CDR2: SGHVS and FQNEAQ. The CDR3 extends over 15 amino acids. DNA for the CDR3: TGTGCCAGCAGCTTGTCCTTGAGCAGGGTTCAGCCCCAGCATTTT. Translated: CASSLSLSRVQPQHF. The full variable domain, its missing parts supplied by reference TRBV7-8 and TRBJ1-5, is GAGVSQSPRYKVAKRGQDVALRCDPISGHVSLFWYQQALGQGPEFLTYFQNEAQLDKSGLPSDRFFAERPEGSVSTLKIQRTQQEDSAVYLCASSLSLSRVQPQHFGDGTRLSIL.

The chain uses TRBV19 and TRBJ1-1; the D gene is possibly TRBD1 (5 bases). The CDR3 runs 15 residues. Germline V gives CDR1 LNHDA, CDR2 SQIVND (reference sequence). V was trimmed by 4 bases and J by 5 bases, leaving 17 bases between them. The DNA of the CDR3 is TGTGCCAGTAGTACCCGGTTAGGGGAAGGGACTGAAGCTTTCTTT. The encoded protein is CASSTRLGEGTEAFF.

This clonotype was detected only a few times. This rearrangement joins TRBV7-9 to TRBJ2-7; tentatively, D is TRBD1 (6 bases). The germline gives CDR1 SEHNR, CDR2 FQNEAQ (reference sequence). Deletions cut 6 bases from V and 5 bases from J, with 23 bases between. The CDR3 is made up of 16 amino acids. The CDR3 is CASSPPTGLGVHEQYF. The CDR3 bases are TGTGCCAGCAGTCCCCCTACAGGGTTGGGCGTCCACGAGCAGTACTTC.

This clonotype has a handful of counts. CDR3 loop: CASSYDLNSPLHF. The CDR3 bases are TGTGCCAGCAGTTATGATCTTAATTCACCCCTCCACTTT. The chain recombines TRBV6-5 with TRBJ1-6; no definite D call. Trimming pared 3 bases from V and 6 bases from J, leaving 6 bases between. CDR1 is MNHEY, CDR2 SVGAGI, per germline. The CDR3 runs to 13 residues.

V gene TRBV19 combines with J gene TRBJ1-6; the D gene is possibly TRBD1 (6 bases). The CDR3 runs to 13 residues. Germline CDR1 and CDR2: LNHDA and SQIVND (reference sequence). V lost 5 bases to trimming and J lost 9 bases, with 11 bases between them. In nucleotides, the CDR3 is TGTGCCAGTAGTGGGGGCAGGCGTTCACCCCTCCACTTT. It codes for CASSGGRRSPLHF.

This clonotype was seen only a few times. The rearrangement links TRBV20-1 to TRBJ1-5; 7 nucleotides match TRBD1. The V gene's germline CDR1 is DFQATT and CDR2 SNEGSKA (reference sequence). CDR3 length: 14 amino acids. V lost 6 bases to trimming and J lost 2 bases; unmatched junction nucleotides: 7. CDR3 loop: CSAGQGVGNQPQHF. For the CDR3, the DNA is TGCAGTGCCGGCCAGGGGGTAGGCAATCAGCCCCAGCATTTT.

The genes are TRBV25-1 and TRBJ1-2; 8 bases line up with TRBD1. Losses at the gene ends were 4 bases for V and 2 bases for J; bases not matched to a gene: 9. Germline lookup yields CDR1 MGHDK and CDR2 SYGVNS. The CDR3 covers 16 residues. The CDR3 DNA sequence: TGTGCCAGCAGTGCTTTTAATGGACAGGGCAACTATGGCTACACCTTC. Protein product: CASSAFNGQGNYGYTF.

The CDR3: CSGQGAPYEQYF. The CDR3 DNA reads TGCAGCGGCCAGGGGGCCCCCTACGAGCAGTACTTC. The genes are TRBV29-1 and TRBJ2-7, with 8 bases that match TRBD1. This CDR3 region has 12 residues. V dropped 7 bases and J dropped 2; count of bases not matched to a gene: 4. Per germline, CDR1 SQVTM and CDR2 ANQGSEA.

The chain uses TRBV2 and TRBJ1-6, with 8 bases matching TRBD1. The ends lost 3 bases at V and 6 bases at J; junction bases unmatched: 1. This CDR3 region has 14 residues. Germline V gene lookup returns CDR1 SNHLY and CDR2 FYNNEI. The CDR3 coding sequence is TGTGCCAGCAGTGAGGGACAGGTTAATTCACCCCTCCACTTT. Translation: CASSEGQVNSPLHF.

The CDR3 reads CASTRPGEKGYTF. CDR3 bases: TGTGCCAGCACCCGTCCAGGGGAGAAAGGCTACACCTTC. This chain links TRBV4-2 with TRBJ1-2, with D perhaps TRBD1 (6 bases). Germline V lookup: CDR1 LGHNA, CDR2 YNFKEQ. Trimming cost V 7 bases and J 8 bases, with 17 bases left between them. The CDR3 length is 13 residues.

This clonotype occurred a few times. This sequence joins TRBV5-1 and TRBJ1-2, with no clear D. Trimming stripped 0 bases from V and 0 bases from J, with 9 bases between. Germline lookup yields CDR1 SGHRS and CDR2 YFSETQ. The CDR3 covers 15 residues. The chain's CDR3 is CASSLGLGANYGYTF. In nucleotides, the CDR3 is TGCGCCAGCAGCTTGGGTCTGGGAGCTAACTATGGCTACACCTTC.

CDR3 sequence (DNA): TGTGCCAGCAGTGAACGTAGGGGGCAGGGAGAAACTGAAGCTTTCTTT. It encodes CASSERRGQGETEAFF. The chain carries TRBV6-1 and TRBJ1-1; 7 nucleotides match TRBD1. Unmatched junction bases numbered 11, after V lost 2 bases and J lost 5 bases. Germline CDR1 is MNHNS and CDR2 is SASEGT. This CDR3 region has 16 residues.

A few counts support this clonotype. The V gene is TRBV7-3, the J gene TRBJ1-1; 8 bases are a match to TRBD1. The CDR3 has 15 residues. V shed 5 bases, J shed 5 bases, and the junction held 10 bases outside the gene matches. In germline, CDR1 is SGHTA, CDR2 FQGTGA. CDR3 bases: TGTGCCAGCAGCCACACTGCAGGGGGCTGGACTGAAGCTTTCTTT. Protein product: CASSHTAGGWTEAFF.

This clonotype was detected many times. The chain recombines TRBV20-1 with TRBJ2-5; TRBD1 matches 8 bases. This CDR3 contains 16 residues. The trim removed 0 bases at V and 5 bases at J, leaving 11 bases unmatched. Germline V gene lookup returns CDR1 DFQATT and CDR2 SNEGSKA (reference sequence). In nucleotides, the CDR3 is TGCAGTGCTAGAGAAATCGCGCAGGGGGCTCGGGAGACCCAGTACTTC. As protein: CSAREIAQGARETQYF.

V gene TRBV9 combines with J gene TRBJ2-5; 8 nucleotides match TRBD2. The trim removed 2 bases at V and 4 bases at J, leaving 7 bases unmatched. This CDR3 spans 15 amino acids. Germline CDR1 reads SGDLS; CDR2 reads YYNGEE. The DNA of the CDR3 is TGTGCCAGCAGCGTTTACGGGGGGGCCTCAGAGACCCAGTACTTC. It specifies CASSVYGGASETQYF. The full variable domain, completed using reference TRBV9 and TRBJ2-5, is DSGVTQTPKHLITATGQRVTLRCSPRSGDLSVYWYQQSLDQGLQFLIQYYNGEERAKGNILERFSAQQFPDLHSELNLSSLELGDSALYFCASSVYGGASETQYFGPGTRLLVL.

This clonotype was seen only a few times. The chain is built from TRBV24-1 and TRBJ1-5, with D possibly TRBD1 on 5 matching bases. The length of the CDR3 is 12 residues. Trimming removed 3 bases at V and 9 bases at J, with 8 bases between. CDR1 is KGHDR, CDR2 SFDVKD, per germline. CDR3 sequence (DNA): TGTGCCACCAGTGATACCACAGGGCCCCAGCATTTT. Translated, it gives CATSDTTGPQHF.

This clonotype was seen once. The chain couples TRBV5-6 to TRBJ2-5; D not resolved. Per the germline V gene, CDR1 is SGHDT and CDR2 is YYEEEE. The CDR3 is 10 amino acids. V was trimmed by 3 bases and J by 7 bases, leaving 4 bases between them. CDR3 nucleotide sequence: TGTGCCAGCAGCTCGAGGACCCAGTACTTC. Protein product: CASSSRTQYF.

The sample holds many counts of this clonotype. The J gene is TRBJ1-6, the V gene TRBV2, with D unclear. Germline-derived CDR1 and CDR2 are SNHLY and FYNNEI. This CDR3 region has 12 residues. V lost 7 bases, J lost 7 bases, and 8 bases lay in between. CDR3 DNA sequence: TGTGCCAGCAACGTCGGAAATTCACCCCTCCACTTT. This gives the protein CASNVGNSPLHF.